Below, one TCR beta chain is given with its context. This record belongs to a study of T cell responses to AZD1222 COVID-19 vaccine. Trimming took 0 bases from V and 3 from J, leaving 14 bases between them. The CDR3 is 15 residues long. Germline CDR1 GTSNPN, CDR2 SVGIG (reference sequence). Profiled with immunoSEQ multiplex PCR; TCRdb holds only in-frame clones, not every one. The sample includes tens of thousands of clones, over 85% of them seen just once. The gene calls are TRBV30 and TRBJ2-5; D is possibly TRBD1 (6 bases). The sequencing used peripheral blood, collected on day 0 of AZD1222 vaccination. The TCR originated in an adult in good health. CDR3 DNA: TGTGCCTGGAGTGTTGAGACAGGACAGAAAGAGACCCAGTACTTC. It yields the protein CAWSVETGQKETQYF.